This T cell receptor beta chain stems from a study of shared clonotypes between healthy human individuals. It was at deep level that the assay was run. Clones were read by immunoSEQ multiplex PCR, and TCRdb kept only the in-frame ones, dropping some. Among more than 2,000,000 clones, around nine tenths were seen once, and the ten largest hold roughly 0.14%. A single count supports this clone. The antigen remains unidentified. Regarding the study as a whole: What limited the represented genetic and exposure-history diversity was the small number of donors. Shared across a few donors were 4% to 6% of the naive CD4 clonotypes. Sampling covered nothing but blood. Tissue TCR repertoires likely differ from those found in blood.

This CDR3 is 14 amino acids long. Germline V gene data show CDR1 as SNHLY and CDR2 as FYNNEI. Trimming removed 0 bases from V and 7 bases from J, with 10 bases in between. Sequencing used naive CD4+ T cells sorted from blood. Documented subset: CD45RA+ positively selected. The clonotype originates from a man between 18 and 35 years old in good health. V is TRBV2 and J is TRBJ2-4; D unclear. The CDR3: CASSEAPVDNIQYF. CDR3 nucleotides: TGTGCCAGCAGTGAAGCGCCCGTCGATAACATTCAGTACTTC.